This TCR beta chain stems from a study of T cell clusters in autoimmune cytopenias. Remarks on this clonotype: Its antigen is not identified.

The CDR3 is 14 amino acids. The germline gives CDR1 SQVTM, CDR2 ANQGSEA. TRB was amplified by touch-down multiplex PCR, primer pools A and B combined. Reprocessing the multiplex PCR reads, TCRdb reports a single entry for every CDR3 protein and omits DNA. The table lists about 11,000 distinct CDR3 sequences. General study findings and limits: Primary autoimmune cytopenia patients seemingly lacked the physiological T cell clusters found in healthy donors.

Each sample's input was around 250 ng genomic DNA, some 38,000 genome equivalents. These same data were also listed under a study on T cell repertoires in aging, cancer and after chemotherapy.

V gene TRBV29-1 combines with J gene TRBJ1-1; TCRdb's assignment of TRBD1 cannot be checked, as there is no DNA. The origin of this receptor is a human donor in good health. The sample taken for sequencing was peripheral blood. CDR3 amino acids: CSVAWGGVGTEAFF. The whole variable domain, filled in from reference TRBV29-1 and TRBJ1-1, reads SAVISQKPSRDICQRGTSLTIQCQVDSQVTMMFWYRQQPGQSLTLIATANQGSEATYESGFVIDKFPISRPNLTFSTLTVSNMSPEDSSIYLCSVAWGGVGTEAFFGQGTRLTVV.